The 14 T cell receptor beta chains reported below all come from one sample, sequenced in a study of human T cells and chemical hapten exposure. It was from unfractionated whole blood that total RNA was extracted. During construction of the library, unique molecular identifiers were attached to individual cDNA molecules for quantitative, reproducible TCR counting. TCRdb itself ran the reads through MiXCR, one entry per CDR3 protein. The sample carries 100,000 to 150,000 distinct CDR3 sequences, more than 8.5% recorded once. The sequencing input was whole blood. The origin of the receptors is a human donor in good health. Some clones in this sample may be carry-over from other donors' samples.

This clonotype was seen ten or more times. The chain joins TRBV11-2 to TRBJ2-1; D uncertain. The V and J ends lost 1 base and 9 bases respectively, with 4 bases between them. The germline V gene encodes CDR1 SGHAT and CDR2 FQNNGV. The CDR3 totals 11 residues. The CDR3 reads CASSLGTEQFF. CDR3 sequence (DNA): TGTGCCAGCAGCTTAGGAACTGAGCAGTTCTTC.

This clonotype was detected a few times. The V and J genes are TRBV5-1 and TRBJ2-6, with 10 positions matching TRBD1. Trimming took 0 bases from V and 3 from J; bases not matched to a gene: 6. Germline values: CDR1 SGHRS, CDR2 YFSETQ. The CDR3 contains 18 residues. The CDR3 spells CASSLAGTGDIGANVLTF. The CDR3 DNA reads TGCGCCAGCAGCTTGGCCGGGACAGGGGATATTGGGGCCAACGTCCTGACTTTC. The entire variable domain, with the rest obtained from reference TRBV5-1 and TRBJ2-6, is as follows: KAGVTQTPRYLIKTRGQQVTLSCSPISGHRSVSWYQQTPGQGLQFLFEYFSETQRNKGNFPGRFSGRQFSNSRSEMNVSTLELGDSALYLCASSLAGTGDIGANVLTFGAGSRLTVL.

This clonotype was seen only a few times. The rearrangement links TRBV6-5 to TRBJ2-7, with D tentatively TRBD1 or TRBD2 (6 bases each). From germline, CDR1 is MNHEY and CDR2 SVGAGI. Trimming stripped 5 bases from V and 1 base from J, with 12 bases between. CDR3 length: 14 residues. CDR3 region: CASSTGDRSYEQYF. CDR3 nucleotide sequence: TGTGCCAGCAGTACGGGAGACAGGTCCTACGAGCAGTACTTC.

This clonotype was observed a few times. V usage is TRBV5-1 and J usage is TRBJ2-3, with 12 bases matching TRBD2. The CDR3 has 16 residues. Looked up from germline, CDR1 is SGHRS and CDR2 is YFSETQ. V dropped 2 bases and J dropped 2; count of bases not matched to a gene: 3. The CDR3 DNA is TGCGCCAGCAGCTTCGGACTAGCGGGGCCCACAGATACGCAGTATTTT. Its protein is CASSFGLAGPTDTQYF.

This clonotype was picked up many times. CDR3 amino acids: CASSQNGGNTIYF. CDR3 nucleotides: TGTGCCAGCAGCCAAAACGGTGGAAACACCATATATTTT. The J gene is TRBJ1-3, the V gene TRBV7-2; no clear D gene. V was trimmed by 5 bases and J by 3 bases, leaving 8 bases between them. Per germline, CDR1 SGHTA and CDR2 FQGNSA. The length of the CDR3 is 13 residues. The complete variable domain, with remaining parts taken from reference TRBV7-2 and TRBJ1-3, reads GAGVSQSPSNKVTEKGKDVELRCDPISGHTALYWYRQSLGQGLEFLIYFQGNSAPDKSGLPSDRFSAERTGGSVSTLTIQRTQQEDSAVYLCASSQNGGNTIYFGEGSWLTVV.

The V call is TRBV20-1, the J call TRBJ1-2; 8 bases are a match to TRBD1. This CDR3 has 15 amino acids. Germline values: CDR1 DFQATT, CDR2 SNEGSKA (reference sequence). The V gene end was trimmed by 1 base and the J gene end by 3 bases; junction bases not matched to a gene: 7. CDR3 in amino acids: CSARVLDRGDYGYTF. CDR3 in DNA: TGCAGTGCTAGAGTTTTAGACAGGGGAGACTATGGCTACACCTTC.

This clonotype was recorded a few times. This chain connects TRBV7-2 to TRBJ2-7, with D perhaps matching TRBD1 or TRBD2 (6 bases each). CDR1 and CDR2 (germline): SGHTA, FQGNSA. The CDR3 length is 11 residues. The CDR3 reads CASSFRGAPKV. DNA of the CDR3: TGTGCCAGCAGCTTTAGGGGGGCCCCAAAGGTC.

This clonotype was observed a handful of times. The V call is TRBV20-1, the J call TRBJ1-1, with 10 bases that match TRBD1. The CDR3 contains 14 residues. V lost 8 bases, J lost 0 bases, and 6 bases stayed unmatched. Germline V gene data show CDR1 as DFQATT and CDR2 as SNEGSKA (reference sequence). The CDR3 reads CSNRQGAMNTEAFF. CDR3 in DNA: TGCAGTAACAGACAGGGGGCTATGAACACTGAAGCTTTCTTT.

This clonotype was seen repeatedly, ten times or more. The CDR3 is CASSHHPGGGSGANVLTF. In DNA form, the CDR3 reads TGTGCCAGCAGCCATCACCCTGGGGGGGGCTCTGGGGCCAACGTCCTGACTTTC. This chain uses TRBV14 with TRBJ2-6; 7 bases match TRBD2. The CDR3 sequence is 18 residues long. The germline gives CDR1 SGHDN, CDR2 FVKESK. The trim removed 3 bases at V and 0 bases at J, leaving 8 bases unmatched. The complete variable domain, with remaining parts taken from reference TRBV14 and TRBJ2-6, reads EAGVTQFPSHSVIEKGQTVTLRCDPISGHDNLYWYRRVMGKEIKFLLHFVKESKQDESGMPNNRFLAERTGGTYSTLKVQPAELEDSGVYFCASSHHPGGGSGANVLTFGAGSRLTVL.

Many counts were recorded for this clonotype. The rearrangement uses TRBV12-3 or TRBV12-4 and TRBJ1-6; 8 nucleotides match TRBD1. With 2 bases clipped from V and 10 bases from J, the junction kept 13 bases outside the gene matches. CDR3 length: 17 amino acids. In DNA, the CDR3 is TGTGCCAGCAGTTTACGTGTGGGGACAGGAAAAGAGTCACCCCTCCACTTT. Encoded protein: CASSLRVGTGKESPLHF.

The chain carries TRBV11-3 and TRBJ2-4, with D unresolved. CDR3 length equals 18 residues. V gave up 4 bases and J gave up 5 bases, with 24 bases separating them. CDR1 is SGHNT, CDR2 YENEEA, per germline. The CDR3 protein is CASSSTNRLNSRENIQYF. The CDR3 nucleotides are TGTGCCAGCAGCTCGACCAACCGCCTTAACTCCCGGGAAAACATTCAGTACTTC. Together with reference TRBV11-3 and TRBJ2-4, the CDR3 gives the full variable domain: EAGVVQSPRYKIIEKKQPVAFWCNPISGHNTLYWYLQNLGQGPELLIRYENEEAVDDSQLPKDRFSAERLKGVDSTLKIQPAELGDSAVYLCASSSTNRLNSRENIQYFGAGTRLSVL.

J is TRBJ2-1 and V is TRBV7-9; 8 nucleotides agree with TRBD2. V shed 5 bases, J shed 6 bases, and the junction held 12 bases outside the gene matches. CDR1 and CDR2 (germline): SEHNR, FQNEAQ (reference sequence). This CDR3 is 16 amino acids long. CDR3 in DNA: TGTGCCAGCAGCCTAGGAGCGGGAGCCGCGGTCAATGAGCAGTTCTTC. Translated, it gives CASSLGAGAAVNEQFF.

This clonotype was found many times. The chain joins TRBV20-1 to TRBJ1-1; the D gene is possibly TRBD1 (5 bases). The CDR3 runs 16 residues. Germline CDR1 DFQATT, CDR2 SNEGSKA (reference sequence). Between the trimmed V and J ends, which lost 6 bases and 4 bases, there was a span of 24 bases. CDR3 loop: CSAPFFNRGTRTEAFF. The CDR3, as DNA: TGCAGTGCACCTTTTTTCAACCGGGGGACTCGCACTGAAGCTTTCTTT.

The chain links TRBV12-3 or TRBV12-4 to TRBJ2-7, with TRBD2 identical over 9 bases. The CDR3 covers 17 residues. V lost 4 bases and J lost 1; bases outside the gene matches: 11. The CDR3 protein is CASSSTYPRGGSYEQYF. DNA for the CDR3: TGTGCCAGCAGTTCAACTTACCCGCGGGGGGGATCCTACGAGCAGTACTTC.